Presented here are 26 T cell receptor beta chains from one specimen sequenced in a study of blood T cell repertoires in COVID-19. Profiled with immunoSEQ multiplex PCR; TCRdb holds only in-frame clones, not every one. The profile shows tens of thousands of clones, under 90% of them singletons. Specimen: peripheral blood. These receptor sequences come from a human donor in a cohort sampled during active COVID-19.

CDR3 sequence: CASSKRRQGPDNEQFF. The CDR3, as DNA: TGTGCCAGCAGTAAAAGACGACAGGGGCCCGACAATGAGCAGTTCTTC. V gene TRBV2 combines with J gene TRBJ2-1, with 8 bases matching TRBD1. The germline V gene encodes CDR1 SNHLY and CDR2 FYNNEI. The ends lost 5 bases at V and 5 bases at J; junction bases unmatched: 11. The CDR3 loop spans 16 amino acids.

The J gene is TRBJ2-2, the V gene TRBV6-4; TRBD1 is a possible D gene (6 bases). V was clipped by 0 bases and J by 4 bases, with 18 bases between them. This CDR3 has 18 residues. The germline V gene has CDR1 MRHNA and CDR2 SNTAGT. CDR3 region: CASSDSFTTGTPTGELFF. The CDR3 DNA is TGTGCCAGCAGTGACTCATTTACGACAGGCACTCCCACCGGGGAGCTGTTTTTT.

This clone was counted a few times. This chain links TRBV5-1 with TRBJ1-2; 8 positions match TRBD1. V shed 4 bases and J 4 bases; nucleotides not matched to a gene: 6. Germline V CDR1 and CDR2: SGHRS, YFSETQ. The CDR3 has 14 amino acids. CDR3 nucleotide sequence: TGCGCCAGCAGCCAAGGACAGGGACTCTATGGCTACACCTTC. Its protein product is CASSQGQGLYGYTF.

The V and J genes are TRBV7-2 and TRBJ2-1; TRBD1 might be the D (6 bases). Trimming removed 1 base from V and 2 bases from J, with 6 bases in between. Germline values: CDR1 SGHTA, CDR2 FQGNSA. CDR3 length: 14 amino acids. The chain's CDR3 is CASSLEGAYNEQFF. CDR3 sequence (DNA): TGTGCCAGCAGCTTAGAGGGGGCCTACAATGAGCAGTTCTTC.

The rearrangement joins TRBV4-3 to TRBJ2-2; D might be TRBD2 (5 bases). Per the germline V gene, CDR1 is LGHNA and CDR2 is YSLEER. The CDR3 runs 17 residues. The V and J ends lost 0 bases and 1 base respectively, with 12 bases between them. This CDR3 is CASSQDRFGENTGELFF. Here the CDR3 DNA reads TGCGCCAGCAGCCAAGATAGGTTCGGGGAGAACACCGGGGAGCTGTTTTTT.

V usage is TRBV27 and J usage is TRBJ2-7, with 9 bases that match TRBD1. V lost 8 bases to trimming and J lost 7 bases; unmatched junction nucleotides: 12. CDR1 is MNHEY, CDR2 SMNVEV, per germline (reference sequence). The CDR3 extends over 14 amino acids. The CDR3 protein is CASGPGTGFGEQYF. CDR3 in DNA: TGTGCCAGCGGGCCCGGGACAGGGTTTGGTGAGCAGTACTTC.

The chain recombines TRBV11-3 with TRBJ2-3; 10 bases map to TRBD2. The germline CDR1 and CDR2 sequences are SGHNT and YENEEA. The V gene end was trimmed by 3 bases and the J gene end by 5 bases; junction bases not matched to a gene: 2. The CDR3 extends over 14 amino acids. CDR3 region: CASSLGLAQDTQYF. The CDR3 nucleotides are TGTGCCAGCAGCTTGGGACTAGCGCAAGATACGCAGTATTTT.

This chain connects TRBV23-1 to TRBJ2-7; 8 bases are a match to TRBD1. TRBV23-1 is an open reading frame whose function is uncertain. CDR3 length: 16 residues. J gave up 3 bases and V 3 bases, and 10 bases lay outside the gene matches. This CDR3 reads CASSQIRDRLFYEQYF. The CDR3 DNA follows: TGCGCCAGCAGTCAGATCCGGGACAGGTTGTTCTACGAGCAGTACTTC.

This chain links TRBV19 with TRBJ2-1; TRBD2 aligns across 8 bases. CDR1 is LNHDA and CDR2 is SQIVND in the germline V gene (reference sequence). The V gene end was trimmed by 8 bases and the J gene end by 6 bases; junction bases not matched to a gene: 12. The CDR3 spans 15 residues. The DNA for the CDR3 is TGTGCCAGTCACTCCCCCGGGACTAGTGCCAATGAGCAGTTCTTC. Its protein product is CASHSPGTSANEQFF.

The rearrangement links TRBV3-1 (or the pseudogene TRBV3-2) to TRBJ2-3; 14 bases line up with TRBD2. V dropped 3 bases and J dropped 2; count of bases not matched to a gene: 4. The germline V gene has CDR1 LGHDT and CDR2 YNNKEL (reference sequence). The CDR3 is made up of 17 amino acids. The CDR3 DNA reads TGTGCCAGCAGCCAGACTAGCGGGGGGGGACTCACAGATACGCAGTATTTT. Translating gives CASSQTSGGGLTDTQYF.

J is TRBJ2-1 and V is TRBV6-5; TRBD2 matches 11 bases. Germline-derived CDR1 and CDR2 are MNHEY and SVGAGI. The V gene end was trimmed by 6 bases and the J gene end by 5 bases; junction bases not matched to a gene: 6. This CDR3 contains 15 residues. CDR3: CASRTGTSGNNEQFF. In nucleotides, the CDR3 is TGTGCCAGCAGGACCGGGACTAGCGGTAACAATGAGCAGTTCTTC.

This clone was seen a single time. The rearrangement joins TRBV21-1 to TRBJ2-5; the table's D call of TRBD2 was not tested on the DNA. TRBV21-1 is a pseudogene. The CDR3 has 23 amino acids. The CDR3 spells CATPVSRGAPPGLAMGLFETQYF. The DNA of the CDR3 is TGTGCCACCCCGGTCAGCCGGGGAGCTCCGCCGGGACTAGCGATGGGCCTATTTGAGACCCAGTACTTC.

The chain joins TRBV7-8 to TRBJ2-2; TRBD2 is a possible D gene (5 bases). Germline values: CDR1 SGHVS, CDR2 FQNEAQ. The CDR3 loop spans 16 amino acids. Trimming stripped 1 base from V and 8 bases from J, with 17 bases between. The CDR3 DNA is TGTGCCAGCAGCTTAGACCCCGAGGGCCGTATAGGGGAGCTGTTTTTT. Translation: CASSLDPEGRIGELFF.

This CDR3 reads CASSPSGGNQPQHF. The CDR3 coding sequence is TGTGCCAGCAGTCCGAGCGGGGGGAATCAGCCCCAGCATTTT. This chain joins TRBV6-5 and TRBJ1-5, with D perhaps matching TRBD1 (5 bases). The CDR3 has 14 amino acids. Germline CDR1 and CDR2: MNHEY and SVGAGI. Trimming took off 5 bases at V and 4 bases at J, with 12 bases between the two ends.

This clone showed up just a few times. V and J are TRBV10-2 and TRBJ2-1, with 7 nucleotides matching TRBD1. CDR3 length: 14 residues. Germline CDR1 is WSHSY and CDR2 is SAAADI. V dropped 7 bases and J dropped 7; count of bases not matched to a gene: 10. CDR3 coding DNA: TGCGCCAGCACTAAAGACAGGGCCGGGAATGAGCAGTTCTTC. It yields the protein CASTKDRAGNEQFF.

The V gene is TRBV25-1, the J gene TRBJ2-7, with 8 bases fitting TRBD1. Losses at the gene ends were 2 bases for V and 6 bases for J; bases not matched to a gene: 9. The germline gives CDR1 MGHDK, CDR2 SYGVNS. The CDR3 totals 15 residues. In DNA form, the CDR3 reads TGTGCCAGCAGTGAAAATCCCAGGGGGCTGGGCGAGCAGTACTTC. This encodes CASSENPRGLGEQYF.

V and J are TRBV5-5 and TRBJ1-2; 7 bases line up with TRBD1. V lost 2 bases, J lost 3 bases, and 1 base stayed unmatched. Germline values: CDR1 SGHKS, CDR2 YYEKEE (reference sequence). CDR3 size: 13 residues. CDR3: CASSFQGDYGYTF. The DNA of the CDR3 is TGTGCCAGCAGCTTCCAGGGGGACTATGGCTACACCTTC.

The rearrangement links TRBV3-1 (or the pseudogene TRBV3-2) to TRBJ2-7, with 8 positions matching TRBD2. Per the germline V gene, CDR1 is LGHDT and CDR2 is YNNKEL (reference sequence). The CDR3 is 15 amino acids. The trim removed 6 bases at V and 2 bases at J, leaving 9 bases unmatched. The CDR3 region is CASRPTSGTTYEQYF. In DNA form, the CDR3 reads TGTGCCAGCAGACCCACTAGCGGAACGACCTACGAGCAGTACTTC.

The chain carries TRBV19 and TRBJ2-3; D perhaps matches TRBD1 (6 bases). Germline V CDR1 and CDR2: LNHDA, SQIVND (reference sequence). Trimming left V 3 bases short and J 0 bases short, with 16 bases between. The CDR3 has 17 residues. The CDR3: CASSIEGQTFSTDTQYF. CDR3 in DNA: TGTGCCAGTAGTATTGAAGGACAGACCTTTAGCACAGATACGCAGTATTTT. Complete variable domain (other parts from reference TRBV19 and TRBJ2-3): DGGITQSPKYLFRKEGQNVTLSCEQNLNHDAMYWYRQDPGQGLRLIYYSQIVNDFQKGDIAEGYSVSREKKESFPLTVTSAQKNPTAFYLCASSIEGQTFSTDTQYFGPGTRLTVL.

This chain connects TRBV6-1 to TRBJ2-7; the D gene is possibly TRBD1 (6 bases). The CDR3 has 14 residues. V was cut by 1 base and J by 0 bases, with 7 bases left in between. Germline CDR1 is MNHNS and CDR2 is SASEGT. The CDR3 DNA reads as TGTGCCAGCAGTGAAGGGACAGTCTCCTACGAGCAGTACTTC. This sequence encodes CASSEGTVSYEQYF.

The gene calls are TRBV9 and TRBJ2-3, with TRBD2 matching over 7 bases. Per germline, CDR1 SGDLS and CDR2 YYNGEE. The V gene end was trimmed by 4 bases and the J gene end by 0 bases; junction bases not matched to a gene: 2. There are 14 residues in the CDR3. CDR3 amino acids: CASSLSGSTDTQYF. CDR3 DNA sequence: TGTGCCAGCAGCCTTAGCGGGAGCACAGATACGCAGTATTTT.

The CDR3: CSGDGTGYNEQFF. In DNA, the CDR3 is TGCAGCGGGGATGGGACAGGTTACAATGAGCAGTTCTTC. This chain links TRBV29-1 with TRBJ2-1, with TRBD1 matching 8 bases. The CDR3 has 13 amino acids. Per germline, CDR1 SQVTM and CDR2 ANQGSEA. Trimming at V came to 7 bases and at J to 4 bases, leaving 6 bases not matched to a gene.

CDR3 sequence: CASSLGTASSYEQYF. CDR3 nucleotide sequence: TGTGCCAGCAGCCTAGGGACAGCCTCTTCCTACGAGCAGTACTTC. The chain employs TRBV11-1 and TRBJ2-7, with TRBD1 identical over 7 bases. CDR1 SGHAT and CDR2 FQDESV come from the germline V gene (reference sequence). J was trimmed by 1 base and V by 5 bases; bases with no gene match: 8. The CDR3 is made up of 15 amino acids.

The chain has TRBV29-1 and TRBJ2-3; D possibly corresponds to TRBD1 (6 bases). With 2 bases removed from V and 6 bases from J, the gap between germline ends came to 15 bases. Looked up from germline, CDR1 is SQVTM and CDR2 is ANQGSEA. The CDR3 runs to 14 residues. For the CDR3, the DNA is TGCAGCGTTGAAATTACAGGGCCAGCTGATACGCAGTATTTT. Residues: CSVEITGPADTQYF.

Details on this clone: The germline gene is not matched at one end of the junction; a read error may be the cause. The chain uses TRBV7-9 and TRBJ2-5; 11 bases align to TRBD1. Germline V gene data show CDR1 as SEHNR and CDR2 as FQNEAQ (reference sequence). The CDR3 has 15 residues. CDR3 residues: CASSQATGTGGILHF. The CDR3, as DNA: TGTGCCAGCAGCCAAGCCACCGGGACAGGGGGAATATTGCACTTC.

The chain combines TRBV7-8 with TRBJ2-1; no definite D call. Trimming took 5 bases from V and 9 from J, leaving 14 bases between them. In germline, CDR1 is SGHVS, CDR2 FQNEAQ. The CDR3 length is 13 residues. The CDR3 region has the DNA TGTGCCAGCAGCCGTTTGACGCAGGCTGAGCAGTTCTTC. The encoded protein is CASSRLTQAEQFF. Full variable domain (rest looked up from reference TRBV7-8 and TRBJ2-1): GAGVSQSPRYKVAKRGQDVALRCDPISGHVSLFWYQQALGQGPEFLTYFQNEAQLDKSGLPSDRFFAERPEGSVSTLKIQRTQQEDSAVYLCASSRLTQAEQFFGPGTRLTVL.